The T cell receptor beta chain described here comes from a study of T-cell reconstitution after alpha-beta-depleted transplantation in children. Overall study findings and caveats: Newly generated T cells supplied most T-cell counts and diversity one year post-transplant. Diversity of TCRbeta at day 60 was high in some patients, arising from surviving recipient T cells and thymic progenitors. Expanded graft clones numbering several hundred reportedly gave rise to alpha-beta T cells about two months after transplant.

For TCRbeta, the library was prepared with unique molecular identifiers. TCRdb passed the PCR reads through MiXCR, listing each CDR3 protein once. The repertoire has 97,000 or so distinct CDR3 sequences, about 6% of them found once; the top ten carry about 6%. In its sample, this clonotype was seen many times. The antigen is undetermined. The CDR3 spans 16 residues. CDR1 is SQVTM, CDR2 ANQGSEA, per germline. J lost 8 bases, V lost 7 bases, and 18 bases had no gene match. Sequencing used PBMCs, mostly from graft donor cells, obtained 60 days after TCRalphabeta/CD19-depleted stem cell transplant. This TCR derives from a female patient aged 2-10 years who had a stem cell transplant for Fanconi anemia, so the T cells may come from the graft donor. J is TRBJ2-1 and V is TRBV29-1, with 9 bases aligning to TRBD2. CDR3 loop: CSARLGRASGIDEQFF. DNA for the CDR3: TGCAGCGCTCGACTCGGAAGGGCTAGCGGGATCGATGAGCAGTTCTTC.